The 17 T cell receptor beta chains below all came from one sample that was sequenced in a study of blood T cell repertoires in COVID-19 (TCRdb year 2020). The library was made by the immunoSEQ multiplex PCR assay. The source is immuneACCESS, and TCRdb retained only in-frame sequences with V and J called. Part of the clones is not carried over; for the studies checked, unresolved V genes explain less than half of this, and the remainder is unexplained. The sample records about 210,000 clones, roughly 82% of which are singletons. The ten most abundant clones make up roughly 12% of the sample. The source material was peripheral blood. These receptors were taken from a woman in her 40s with acute or convalescent COVID-19.

V gene TRBV29-1 combines with J gene TRBJ1-4; 8 bases align to TRBD1. With V trimmed by 4 bases and J by 4 bases, 8 bases remained unmatched. The CDR3 spans 15 residues. Germline CDR1 reads SQVTM; CDR2 reads ANQGSEA. CDR3 bases: TGCAGCGTTGCAAATGACAGGGGCCTTAATGAAAAACTGTTTTTT. As protein: CSVANDRGLNEKLFF.

The chain is built from TRBV6-7 and TRBJ1-6; 7 bases agree with TRBD1. TRBV6-7 falls under the ORF class, with uncertain function. V trimming: 0 bases; J trimming: 12 bases; junction bases outside the gene matches: 35. The CDR3 length is 24 residues. The CDR3 spells CASSYSTGGSTREGASGEREPLHF. CDR3 sequence (DNA): TGTGCCAGCAGTTACTCGACGGGCGGTTCGACCCGGGAGGGGGCCTCGGGGGAGCGGGAACCCCTCCACTTT.

The J gene is TRBJ2-3, the V gene TRBV7-3, with 15 bases aligning to TRBD2. Trimming removed 6 bases from V and 5 bases from J; junction bases left unmatched: 6. Germline V gene sequence: CDR1 SGHTA, CDR2 FQGTGA. The CDR3 runs 16 residues. The CDR3 is CASRIGTSGGIDTQYF. The CDR3 nucleotides read TGTGCCAGCAGGATCGGGACTAGCGGGGGGATAGATACGCAGTATTTT.

The V gene is TRBV24-1, the J gene TRBJ1-5; 7 bases are a match to TRBD1. The length of the CDR3 is 16 residues. V shed 4 bases, J shed 11 bases, and the junction held 16 bases outside the gene matches. CDR1 and CDR2 from the germline V gene are KGHDR and SFDVKD. The CDR3 spells CATSERPGTAGVTQHF. The CDR3, as DNA: TGTGCCACCAGTGAACGCCCCGGGACAGCGGGGGTGACCCAGCATTTT.

The sample holds one count of this clone. J is TRBJ2-1 and V is TRBV6-5; TRBD1 matches 7 bases. Germline values: CDR1 MNHEY, CDR2 SVGAGI. The CDR3 length is 13 residues. After removal of 7 bases from V and 10 bases from J, the junction contained 10 bases not matched to a gene. The CDR3 here is CASTTTGWGEQFF. For the CDR3, the DNA is TGTGCCAGCACCACGACAGGGTGGGGAGAGCAGTTCTTC.

This chain connects TRBV7-6 to TRBJ2-7; 7 nucleotides agree with TRBD1. The CDR3 has 15 amino acids. Per germline, CDR1 SGHVS and CDR2 FNYEAQ. J gave up 6 bases and V 5 bases, and 13 bases lay outside the gene matches. The CDR3 sequence: CASSDPNDRVGEQYF. CDR3 sequence (DNA): TGTGCCAGCAGCGATCCCAATGACAGGGTTGGCGAGCAGTACTTC.

The V gene is TRBV29-1, the J gene TRBJ2-7; D gene uncertain. V was trimmed by 2 bases and J by 2 bases, leaving 10 bases between them. The CDR3 sequence is 13 residues long. The V gene's germline CDR1 is SQVTM and CDR2 ANQGSEA. CDR3 nucleotides: TGCAGCGTTGAACAGGTGAATCCCTACGAGCAGTACTTC. Translated: CSVEQVNPYEQYF.

V usage is TRBV5-4 and J usage is TRBJ2-5; no reliable D call. The CDR3 extends over 13 amino acids. Per germline, CDR1 SGHNT and CDR2 YYREEE (reference sequence). The V end was cut by 2 bases, the J end by 2 bases, with 7 bases between. In DNA, the CDR3 is TGTGCCAGCAGCTTTGTACTACAAGAGACCCAGTACTTC. Amino acids: CASSFVLQETQYF.

The chain is built from TRBV19 and TRBJ1-1, with D unclear. V lost 0 bases, J lost 4 bases, and 18 bases lay in between. There are 17 residues in the CDR3. Per germline, CDR1 LNHDA and CDR2 SQIVND (reference sequence). The CDR3 nucleotides are TGTGCCAGTAGTATAGATTTTCGGGGTCGACGGGGCACTGAAGCTTTCTTT. It is translated as CASSIDFRGRRGTEAFF.

This chain connects TRBV5-6 to TRBJ1-4; D might be TRBD1 (5 bases). Trimming removed 0 bases at V and 6 bases at J, with 9 bases between. From germline, CDR1 is SGHDT and CDR2 YYEEEE. The CDR3 has 14 amino acids. The CDR3 DNA is TGTGCCAGCAGCTTGGGACAGAGGCATGAAAAACTGTTTTTT. This codes for CASSLGQRHEKLFF.

Concerning this clone: Other nucleotide sequences from this sample produce the same CDR3. The J gene is TRBJ2-4, the V gene TRBV11-2, with D possibly matching TRBD1 (6 bases). The V gene lost 5 bases and the J gene lost 1 base, with 9 bases spanning the gap. The CDR3 runs to 14 residues. Looked up from germline, CDR1 is SGHAT and CDR2 is FQNNGV. In nucleotides, the CDR3 is TGTGCCAGCAGCCGCGACAGGGCCAAAAACATTCAGTACTTC. Protein product: CASSRDRAKNIQYF.

The rearrangement joins TRBV6-2 or TRBV6-3 to TRBJ2-7; TRBD1 might be the D (6 bases). V was trimmed by 2 bases and J by 7 bases, leaving 12 bases between them. This CDR3 region has 13 residues. The germline gives CDR1 MNHEY, CDR2 SVGEGT. The CDR3 DNA follows: TGTGCCAGCAGTTACCCAGGGGACCTGGAGCAGTACTTC. Protein: CASSYPGDLEQYF.

The chain couples TRBV10-1 to TRBJ2-6; the D is unclear. V was shortened by 6 bases and J by 0 bases, with 9 bases between the two germline ends. The CDR3 extends over 15 amino acids. Germline V lookup: CDR1 WNHNN, CDR2 SYGVQD (reference sequence). The CDR3 loop is CASSPGPSGANVLTF. The CDR3 DNA sequence: TGCGCCAGCAGCCCCGGTCCCTCTGGGGCCAACGTCCTGACTTTC.

This chain connects TRBV12-5 to TRBJ1-5; 8 bases match TRBD1. V shed 6 bases, J shed 0 bases, and the junction held 4 bases outside the gene matches. The length of the CDR3 is 15 residues. Germline CDR1 and CDR2: LGHNT and FRNRAP. CDR3 DNA sequence: TGTGCTAGTGGCTCGGGACAGGTTAGCAATCAGCCCCAGCATTTT. Amino acid sequence: CASGSGQVSNQPQHF.

This chain joins TRBV27 and TRBJ2-6; D perhaps matches TRBD1 (6 bases). This CDR3 region has 17 residues. Trimming cost V 4 bases and J 0 bases, with 13 bases left between them. Looked up from germline, CDR1 is MNHEY and CDR2 is SMNVEV (reference sequence). The CDR3, as DNA: TGTGCCAGCAGTTGGCAGACAGGTCACTCTGGGGCCAACGTCCTGACTTTC. Protein sequence: CASSWQTGHSGANVLTF.

The chain carries TRBV30 and TRBJ1-2; tentatively, D is TRBD1 (5 bases). CDR1 and CDR2 from the germline V gene are GTSNPN and SVGIG (reference sequence). CDR3 length: 12 amino acids. V shed 3 bases and J shed 3 bases, with 8 bases lying between them. The CDR3 DNA follows: TGTGCCTGGAGAGAGACAGACTATGGCTACACCTTC. Translation gives CAWRETDYGYTF.

The J gene is TRBJ1-1, the V gene TRBV6-5; D may be TRBD1 (5 bases). Looked up from germline, CDR1 is MNHEY and CDR2 is SVGAGI. The CDR3 is 13 residues long. Trimming left V 7 bases short and J 5 bases short, with 14 bases between. CDR3 residues: CASNPPKGTEAFF. In DNA form, the CDR3 reads TGTGCCAGCAATCCCCCGAAGGGGACTGAAGCTTTCTTT.